This is a list of T cell receptor beta chains from one sample in a study of blood T cell repertoires in COVID-19. Using immunoSEQ multiplex PCR, the repertoire was profiled, and TCRdb retains in-frame clones only, with some absent. The sample contains tens of thousands of clones, approximately 77% of which appear only once. The sequencing sample was made of peripheral blood. All receptors derive from a human donor in a cohort sampled during active COVID-19. The CDR3 runs from the conserved cysteine through the conserved F or W. Each record gives: V gene, J gene, D gene, CDR3 protein, CDR3 DNA. The D gene is left open where the match is weak.

TRBV3-1/TRBV3-2	TRBJ2-4	-	CASSLRQAKNIQYF	TGTGCCAGCAGTCTACGACAGGCCAAAAACATTCAGTACTTC
TRBV7-9	TRBJ2-7	-	CASSLDQGAPYEQYF	TGTGCCAGCAGCTTAGATCAAGGGGCGCCTTACGAGCAGTACTTC
TRBV7-8	TRBJ2-4	-	CASSREGGRTKNIQYF	TGTGCCAGCAGCCGTGAAGGGGGTCGGACCAAAAACATTCAGTACTTC
TRBV2	TRBJ2-2	-	CATLSGLGGELFF	TGTGCCACCCTCTCGGGGTTGGGCGGGGAGCTGTTTTTT
TRBV5-1	TRBJ2-5	TRBD2	CASSLDGTRGETQYF	TGCGCCAGCAGCTTGGATGGGACTAGGGGTGAGACCCAGTACTTC
TRBV2	TRBJ1-2	TRBD1	CASSGGQGTGSYGYTF	TGTGCCAGCAGCGGCGGACAGGGAACGGGATCCTATGGCTACACCTTC
TRBV5-1	TRBJ1-3	TRBD1	CASSLVGGRSGNTIYF	TGCGCCAGCAGCTTGGTAGGGGGCCGCTCTGGAAACACCATATATTTT
TRBV18	TRBJ2-1	-	CASSPSRYNEQFF	TGTGCCAGCTCACCATCCCGGTACAATGAGCAGTTCTTC
TRBV5-1	TRBJ2-3	TRBD2	CASSLSSGSPTDTQYF	TGCGCCAGCAGCTTAAGTAGCGGGTCCCCCACAGATACGCAGTATTTT
TRBV2	TRBJ1-2	-	CARLPLASYGYTF	TGTGCCCGCCTGCCCCTTGCTAGCTATGGCTACACCTTC